This T cell receptor beta chain was observed in a study of cytomegalovirus exposure and HLA in healthy donors. With 60 Vbeta and 13 Jbeta primers, the PCR was carried out. The assay was immunoSEQ multiplex PCR, and TCRdb's table has in-frame clones only and misses some. The sample holds around 120,000 clones, 77% seen once. The CDR3 has 13 amino acids. V was clipped by 3 bases and J by 4 bases, with 7 bases between them. The V gene's germline CDR1 is MDHEN and CDR2 SYDVKM. The receptor was derived from a man between 45 and 60 years old in good health and CMV-seropositive. The V gene is TRBV28, the J gene TRBJ2-1; D is ambiguous. The specimen sequenced was PBMCs. The CDR3 region is CASSFPHYNEQFF. CDR3 DNA sequence: TGTGCCAGCAGTTTCCCACATTACAATGAGCAGTTCTTC.